The 30 T cell receptor beta chains below come from one sample, sequenced in a study of cytomegalovirus exposure and HLA in healthy donors. It was with 60 Vbeta and 13 Jbeta primers that the PCR ran. Sequencing was performed with immunoSEQ multiplex PCR; in TCRdb, only in-frame clones are kept and a portion is missing. The table for this sample gives 45,000 to 55,000 clones. Sequences were obtained from PBMCs. These receptor sequences come from a man aged 40-49 years in good health and CMV-seropositive.

The chain uses TRBV14 and TRBJ1-6; no reliable D call. Germline-derived CDR1 and CDR2 are SGHDN and FVKESK. This CDR3 has 12 amino acids. V was clipped by 5 bases and J by 7 bases, with 6 bases between them. CDR3 in amino acids: CASSGGNSPLHF. In DNA, the CDR3 is TGTGCCAGCAGCGGCGGGAATTCACCCCTCCACTTT. Full variable domain (rest looked up from reference TRBV14 and TRBJ1-6): EAGVTQFPSHSVIEKGQTVTLRCDPISGHDNLYWYRRVMGKEIKFLLHFVKESKQDESGMPNNRFLAERTGGTYSTLKVQPAELEDSGVYFCASSGGNSPLHFGNGTRLTVT.

The chain combines TRBV18 with TRBJ1-5, with 10 bases lining up with TRBD1. With V trimmed by 2 bases and J by 6 bases, 1 base remained unmatched. The CDR3 totals 14 residues. Germline CDR1 is KGHSH and CDR2 is LQKENI. The CDR3 coding sequence is TGTGCCAGCTCACCAGGGACAGGGGCTCAGCCCCAGCATTTT. Protein: CASSPGTGAQPQHF.

The chain links TRBV5-1 to TRBJ1-1; 8 bases are shared with TRBD1. Losses at the gene ends were 1 base for V and 4 bases for J; bases not matched to a gene: 9. Germline V gene lookup returns CDR1 SGHRS and CDR2 YFSETQ. The CDR3 runs to 16 residues. CDR3 DNA sequence: TGCGCCAGCAGCTTGCTCCCAGGGGGCTGGGGCACTGAAGCTTTCTTT. It is translated as CASSLLPGGWGTEAFF.

The DNA for the CDR3 is TGTGCCTGGAGTGTACCGCTAGGGGGGGGCGGCCAGCCCCAGCATTTT. This translates into CAWSVPLGGGGQPQHF. The V gene is TRBV30, the J gene TRBJ1-5; D may be TRBD1 (6 bases). Trimming shortened V by 0 bases and J by 7 bases, and 19 bases separated the two germline ends. The CDR3 sequence is 16 residues long. CDR1 and CDR2 (germline): GTSNPN, SVGIG (reference sequence).

The rearrangement uses TRBV5-6 and TRBJ1-1, with 8 bases fitting TRBD1. This CDR3 is 15 amino acids long. V was clipped by 3 bases and J by 5 bases; unmatched bases: 9. Germline V gene data show CDR1 as SGHDT and CDR2 as YYEEEE. CDR3 sequence reads: CASSWRTQGGTEAFF. The DNA of the CDR3 is TGTGCCAGCAGCTGGAGAACACAGGGGGGTACTGAAGCTTTCTTT.

The chain uses TRBV28 and TRBJ2-1, with 8 bases identical to TRBD2. Per the germline V gene, CDR1 is MDHEN and CDR2 is SYDVKM. This CDR3 has 15 amino acids. The V gene end was trimmed by 6 bases and the J gene end by 8 bases; junction bases not matched to a gene: 12. The CDR3 sequence is CASSPSGGGFDEQFF. The CDR3, as DNA: TGTGCCAGCAGCCCCTCCGGGGGGGGGTTCGATGAGCAGTTCTTC.

The rearrangement links TRBV11-1 to TRBJ2-7; D may be TRBD1 (5 bases). With 4 bases removed from V and 9 bases from J, the gap between germline ends came to 13 bases. CDR1 and CDR2 (germline): SGHAT, FQDESV (reference sequence). The CDR3 covers 12 residues. CDR3 DNA sequence: TGTGCCAGCAGCTATACAGGCGACGGGCAGTACTTC. Protein product: CASSYTGDGQYF.

CDR3 nucleotides: TGTGCCACCAGCAGAGTCCGTGCGCTCGACACCGGGGAGCTGTTTTTT. It translates to CATSRVRALDTGELFF. This chain uses TRBV15 with TRBJ2-2, with D unclear. With 1 base removed from V and 3 bases from J, the gap between germline ends came to 12 bases. CDR1 is LNHNV and CDR2 is YYDKDF in the germline V gene (reference sequence). This CDR3 spans 16 amino acids.

V and J are TRBV28 and TRBJ2-7; perhaps TRBD1 as D (5 bases). The V gene lost 6 bases and the J gene lost 2 bases, with 14 bases spanning the gap. Germline CDR1 reads MDHEN; CDR2 reads SYDVKM. The CDR3 contains 14 residues. The CDR3 coding sequence is TGTGCCAGCAGGCCACAGGTTCGGGCCTACGAGCAGTACTTC. Protein product: CASRPQVRAYEQYF.

V usage is TRBV5-1 and J usage is TRBJ2-1; 8 positions agree with TRBD2. V lost 3 bases and J lost 5; bases outside the gene matches: 4. This CDR3 has 14 residues. CDR1 is SGHRS, CDR2 YFSETQ, per germline. The CDR3 DNA reads TGCGCCAGCAGCTGGGCGGGAGGAGACAATGAGCAGTTCTTC. It translates to CASSWAGGDNEQFF. The complete variable domain, with remaining parts taken from reference TRBV5-1 and TRBJ2-1, reads KAGVTQTPRYLIKTRGQQVTLSCSPISGHRSVSWYQQTPGQGLQFLFEYFSETQRNKGNFPGRFSGRQFSNSRSEMNVSTLELGDSALYLCASSWAGGDNEQFFGPGTRLTVL.

The J gene is TRBJ1-2, the V gene TRBV11-2; no clear D gene. Deletions cut 10 bases from V and 2 bases from J, with 11 bases between. Germline CDR1 and CDR2: SGHAT and FQNNGV. The CDR3 length is 12 residues. This CDR3 is CATRVLNYGYTF. The DNA for the CDR3 is TGTGCCACCCGCGTTCTGAACTATGGCTACACCTTC.

The rearrangement links TRBV18 to TRBJ2-1; D perhaps matches TRBD2 (6 bases). Looked up from germline, CDR1 is KGHSH and CDR2 is LQKENI. Trimming cost V 6 bases and J 6 bases, with 12 bases left between them. CDR3 length: 13 amino acids. CDR3 amino acids: CASSGTGVNEQFF. The CDR3 DNA sequence: TGTGCCAGCTCCGGGACGGGGGTCAATGAGCAGTTCTTC.

V and J are TRBV10-3 and TRBJ2-5; 10 positions match TRBD2. This CDR3 comprises 15 residues. Germline CDR1 is ENHRY and CDR2 is SYGVKD. V trimming: 3 bases; J trimming: 6 bases; junction bases outside the gene matches: 7. The CDR3 DNA reads as TGTGCCATCAGTGACGGGCCTAGCGGGAGAAAGACCCAGTACTTC. It is translated as CAISDGPSGRKTQYF.

This CDR3 reads CASSLSFSGELFF. The DNA for the CDR3 is TGTGCCAGCAGTTTGAGTTTTTCCGGGGAGCTGTTTTTT. The chain combines TRBV2 with TRBJ2-2; D not resolved. CDR1 and CDR2 (germline): SNHLY, FYNNEI. The CDR3 covers 13 residues. V lost 5 bases to trimming and J lost 6 bases, with 10 bases between them.

The chain employs TRBV19 and TRBJ2-7, with D possibly TRBD1 on 6 matching bases. Germline V gene sequence: CDR1 LNHDA, CDR2 SQIVND (reference sequence). This CDR3 is 15 amino acids long. Trimming stripped 2 bases from V and 4 bases from J, with 15 bases between. DNA for the CDR3: TGTGCCAGTAGTATAAACAGGGCCCACTCGTACGAGCAGTACTTC. Translated: CASSINRAHSYEQYF.

The chain recombines TRBV7-3 with TRBJ2-2, with a weak D call TRBD2 (6 bases). Deletions cut 4 bases from V and 4 bases from J, with 10 bases between. Germline CDR1 SGHTA, CDR2 FQGTGA. This CDR3 has 14 amino acids. The CDR3 DNA is TGTGCCAGCAGCTCATCGACTAGCACCGGGGAGCTGTTTTTT. It encodes CASSSSTSTGELFF.

The J gene is TRBJ1-6, the V gene TRBV7-2, with D possibly being TRBD1 (5 bases). This CDR3 has 14 amino acids. Germline V CDR1 and CDR2: SGHTA, FQGNSA. V was clipped by 2 bases and J by 6 bases, with 8 bases between them. CDR3 DNA: TGTGCCAGCAGCTTAAAGGGGTCTAATTCACCCCTCCACTTT. This sequence encodes CASSLKGSNSPLHF.

This rearrangement joins TRBV7-9 to TRBJ2-5; D is unclear. Near its end, the DNA agrees better with TRBJ2-7, so the J call may be wrong. This CDR3 region has 12 residues. CDR1 is SEHNR and CDR2 is FQNEAQ in the germline V gene (reference sequence). In nucleotides, the CDR3 is TGTGCCAGCAGTTCGTCCTTGTACGAGCAGTACTTC. Translating gives CASSSSLYEQYF.

The rearrangement joins TRBV27 to TRBJ2-5; TRBD1 agrees at 7 bases. This CDR3 has 17 amino acids. V dropped 6 bases and J dropped 3; count of bases not matched to a gene: 16. Per the germline V gene, CDR1 is MNHEY and CDR2 is SMNVEV (reference sequence). In nucleotides, the CDR3 is TGTGCCAGCAGCTCCCTCCTCGAGCCCGGGACAGAAGAGACCCAGTACTTC. Its translation is CASSSLLEPGTEETQYF.

J is TRBJ2-3 and V is TRBV7-9; D remains ambiguous. In germline, CDR1 is SEHNR, CDR2 FQNEAQ (reference sequence). CDR3 length: 13 amino acids. Trimming removed 4 bases at V and 2 bases at J, with 7 bases between. CDR3 in DNA: TGTGCCAGCAGCTCCAGGAACACAGATACGCAGTATTTT. It specifies CASSSRNTDTQYF.

The chain employs TRBV6-1 and TRBJ2-7; 8 nucleotides line up with TRBD1. With V trimmed by 2 bases and J by 7 bases, 7 bases remained unmatched. The CDR3 sequence is 14 residues long. Germline V CDR1 and CDR2: MNHNS, SASEGT. The CDR3 protein is CASSEPTGAGEQYF. CDR3 nucleotide sequence: TGTGCCAGCAGTGAACCGACAGGGGCAGGGGAGCAGTACTTC.

The chain has TRBV25-1 and TRBJ2-1; possible D gene TRBD2, 5 bases. V lost 4 bases to trimming and J lost 11 bases, with 9 bases between them. Germline-derived CDR1 and CDR2 are MGHDK and SYGVNS. The CDR3 runs to 11 residues. The DNA of the CDR3 is TGTGCCAGCAGTGTGACCGGGAAGCAGTTCTTC. It is translated as CASSVTGKQFF.

The chain links TRBV5-1 to TRBJ2-7, with no clear D. V lost 0 bases, J lost 4 bases, and 5 bases lay in between. Per germline, CDR1 SGHRS and CDR2 YFSETQ. The CDR3 consists of 12 residues. In DNA, the CDR3 is TGCGCCAGCAGCTTGGGGGCGTACGAGCAGTACTTC. Protein sequence: CASSLGAYEQYF.

The chain employs TRBV5-1 and TRBJ2-5; D perhaps matches TRBD2 (5 bases). The V gene's germline CDR1 is SGHRS and CDR2 YFSETQ. This CDR3 is built from 14 residues. The V end lost 3 bases, the J end lost 3 bases, and 12 bases lay between the germline ends. DNA for the CDR3: TGCGCCAGCAGCTCCACGAGCGGAGAAGAGACCCAGTACTTC. Translation: CASSSTSGEETQYF.

CDR3 amino acids: CASSSTGGRQPQHF. The CDR3 nucleotides are TGTGCCAGCAGCAGTACAGGGGGCAGACAGCCCCAGCATTTT. The genes are TRBV21-1 and TRBJ1-5; the D call TRBD1 from the table was never checked on the DNA. TRBV21-1 is termed a pseudogene. The CDR3 length is 14 residues.

The chain has TRBV5-1 and TRBJ2-5; TRBD1 aligns across 8 bases. V was clipped by 4 bases and J by 1 base; unmatched bases: 0. The length of the CDR3 is 13 residues. CDR1 is SGHRS and CDR2 is YFSETQ in the germline V gene. The CDR3 nucleotides read TGCGCCAGCAGCGGACAGGGCCAAGAGACCCAGTACTTC. It yields the protein CASSGQGQETQYF.

CDR3 bases: TGCGCCAGCAGCTGGACTGGCGGGGGCCAGACAGATACGCAGTATTTT. It encodes CASSWTGGGQTDTQYF. The chain combines TRBV5-1 with TRBJ2-3, with D perhaps TRBD2 (7 bases). The CDR3 spans 16 residues. Germline-derived CDR1 and CDR2 are SGHRS and YFSETQ. Trimming took off 3 bases at V and 3 bases at J, with 17 bases between the two ends.

The chain links TRBV7-9 to TRBJ2-4, with 13 bases matching TRBD2. Losses at the gene ends were 4 bases for V and 6 bases for J; bases not matched to a gene: 6. The V gene's germline CDR1 is SEHNR and CDR2 FQNEAQ (reference sequence). The CDR3 totals 16 residues. The CDR3 nucleotides are TGTGCCAGCAGCTCCTCGGGACTAGCGGGGCTAAACATTCAGTACTTC. It encodes CASSSSGLAGLNIQYF.

This chain uses TRBV9 with TRBJ2-7; 9 bases agree with TRBD2. Germline trimming cut 4 bases from V and 3 bases from J; bases unmatched to any gene: 8. The CDR3 has 15 amino acids. The germline CDR1 and CDR2 sequences are SGDLS and YYNGEE. The CDR3 spells CASSRQGLADYEQYF. The CDR3 coding sequence is TGTGCCAGCAGCAGACAGGGACTAGCAGACTACGAGCAGTACTTC.

The rearrangement joins TRBV5-1 to TRBJ1-1; TRBD1 agrees at 7 bases. The CDR3 covers 15 residues. Germline V gene lookup returns CDR1 SGHRS and CDR2 YFSETQ. J was trimmed by 4 bases and V by 7 bases; bases with no gene match: 13. This chain's CDR3 is CASARDRGTATEAFF. CDR3 sequence (DNA): TGCGCCAGCGCCCGGGACCGAGGGACAGCCACTGAAGCTTTCTTT.